This T cell receptor beta chain appears in the sequencing data of a study of blood T cell repertoires in COVID-19. In the study overall: Material from acute and convalescent COVID-19 was sourced from the United States, Italy and Spain. From T cells, B-cell-depleted T cells, or PBMCs came the material, which was cDNA or gDNA.

V gave up 8 bases and J gave up 2 bases, with 9 bases separating them. There are 13 residues in the CDR3. Germline CDR1 LNHDA, CDR2 SQIVND (reference sequence). In the original workflow: Reference gene primer amplification yielded estimated nucleated cell counts. The protocol was immunoSEQ multiplex PCR, while the TCRdb copy is restricted to in-frame clones and leaves out a portion. That table furnishes V, J and clone size, whereas the DNA furnished D and trimming. The sample contains 45,000 to 50,000 clones, 83% of which appear only once. This clone appeared once. Material for sequencing was peripheral blood. This chain connects TRBV19 to TRBJ2-2; D unresolved. This TCR was sampled from an elderly man in a cohort sampled during active COVID-19. The CDR3 bases are TGTGCCAGTGCGAACCTAAACACCGGGGAGCTGTTTTTT. Translating it yields CASANLNTGELFF. Using reference TRBV19 and TRBJ2-2 for the parts outside the CDR3, the full variable domain is DGGITQSPKYLFRKEGQNVTLSCEQNLNHDAMYWYRQDPGQGLRLIYYSQIVNDFQKGDIAEGYSVSREKKESFPLTVTSAQKNPTAFYLCASANLNTGELFFGEGSRLTVL.